The 15 T cell receptor beta chains given below trace back to one sample, sequenced in a study of OX40 agonist ivuxolimab in advanced cancers. The library was built by means of the immunoSEQ multiplex PCR assay. TCRdb took this table from immuneACCESS and kept in-frame rearrangements with V and J called. Such tables lack part of the clones; where checked against another copy, unresolved V genes explain under half of the gap, and the rest is unexplained. For this sample the table gives about 58,000 clones, of which about 86% were detected only once. 0.85% to 1% of the sample lies in the top ten. The sample in question was CD4+ or CD8+ T cells sorted from blood, obtained in a trial of the OX40 agonist ivuxolimab. The source is an adult with an advanced solid tumor such as melanoma, head and neck, liver or kidney cancer.

This clone was observed a few times. The chain recombines TRBV4-1 with TRBJ1-3; 7 bases agree with TRBD1. The CDR3 runs to 16 residues. V was pared by 5 bases and J by 7 bases, with 14 bases of the junction left unmatched. The germline V gene encodes CDR1 MGHRA and CDR2 YSYEKL. DNA for the CDR3: TGCGCCAGCAGCGCCCTACCAGGGGGTAGGGGGAACACCATATATTTT. Translated, it gives CASSALPGGRGNTIYF.

The chain employs TRBV5-1 and TRBJ2-3, with D possibly called TRBD1 or TRBD2 (5 bases each). Trimming took 4 bases from V and 2 from J, leaving 11 bases between them. The CDR3 is made up of 14 amino acids. Germline V lookup: CDR1 SGHRS, CDR2 YFSETQ. The CDR3 sequence: CASSRDGSTDTQYF. CDR3 in DNA: TGCGCCAGCAGCCGGGACGGATCCACAGATACGCAGTATTTT.

This chain joins TRBV7-9 and TRBJ2-7; perhaps TRBD1 as D (5 bases). Trimming stripped 2 bases from V and 4 bases from J, with 18 bases between. From germline, CDR1 is SEHNR and CDR2 FQNEAQ (reference sequence). CDR3 length: 16 residues. The CDR3 coding sequence is TGTGCCAGCAGCTTATCCAGGCAGGGTCTAGGGTACGAGCAGTACTTC. As protein: CASSLSRQGLGYEQYF. Full variable domain (remainder filled in from reference TRBV7-9 and TRBJ2-7): DTGVSQNPRHKITKRGQNVTFRCDPISEHNRLYWYRQTLGQGPEFLTYFQNEAQLEKSRLLSDRFSAERPKGSFSTLEIQRTEQGDSAMYLCASSLSRQGLGYEQYFGPGTRLTVT.

The rearrangement joins TRBV6-5 to TRBJ2-3, with TRBD2 identical over 8 bases. In germline, CDR1 is MNHEY, CDR2 SVGAGI. V lost 5 bases, J lost 1 base, and 2 bases stayed unmatched. The length of the CDR3 is 14 residues. CDR3 loop: CASSVGGGTDTQYF. CDR3 DNA sequence: TGTGCCAGCAGTGTCGGGGGGGGCACAGATACGCAGTATTTT.

The gene calls are TRBV10-3 and TRBJ2-3; maybe TRBD1 (6 bases). The CDR3 has 15 residues. Germline assignment: CDR1 ENHRY and CDR2 SYGVKD. The V gene lost 10 bases and the J gene lost 4 bases, with 21 bases spanning the gap. The CDR3 spells CATEKTGTHADTQYF. For the CDR3, the DNA is TGTGCCACTGAGAAAACAGGGACCCACGCAGATACGCAGTATTTT.

J is TRBJ2-2 and V is TRBV7-9; 14 positions match TRBD2. This CDR3 comprises 16 residues. CDR1 and CDR2 (germline): SEHNR, FQNEAQ (reference sequence). The ends lost 8 bases at V and 6 bases at J; junction bases unmatched: 8. Here the CDR3 DNA reads TGTGCCAGCCGGGGACTAGCGGGGGCCCTAGCCGGGGAGCTGTTTTTT. Translation gives CASRGLAGALAGELFF.

The rearrangement links TRBV7-9 to TRBJ2-5; TRBD2 matches 9 bases. Germline CDR1 is SEHNR and CDR2 is FQNEAQ (reference sequence). The CDR3 is made up of 16 amino acids. The V segment lost 7 bases and the J segment 3 bases; nucleotides outside the gene matches: 12. CDR3 nucleotide sequence: TGTGCCAGCACCTTTGAGTTCCTAGCGGGGAAAGAGACCCAGTACTTC. As protein: CASTFEFLAGKETQYF.

This clone was seen just once. J is TRBJ2-1 and V is TRBV5-6, with 8 bases aligning to TRBD2. This CDR3 is 18 amino acids long. V gave up 0 bases and J gave up 1 base; unmatched junction bases: 9. In germline, CDR1 is SGHDT, CDR2 YYEEEE. In DNA form, the CDR3 reads TGTGCCAGCAGCTTGGTTGGCGGGGGGTCGTTATCCTACAATGAGCAGTTCTTC. This encodes CASSLVGGGSLSYNEQFF.

The CDR3 sequence: CASSSPWDSHQRTTQYF. The DNA of the CDR3 is TGTGCCAGCAGCTCGCCCTGGGACAGCCATCAAAGAACGACCCAGTACTTC. This chain joins TRBV7-9 and TRBJ2-5, with TRBD1 identical over 7 bases. CDR3 length: 17 residues. Germline-derived CDR1 and CDR2 are SEHNR and FQNEAQ (reference sequence). The trim removed 4 bases at V and 7 bases at J, leaving 18 bases unmatched.

This chain links TRBV5-1 with TRBJ2-1; TRBD1 or TRBD2 may be the D gene (7 bases each). The CDR3 has 17 residues. Germline CDR1 reads SGHRS; CDR2 reads YFSETQ. Trimming took 0 bases from V and 9 from J, leaving 22 bases between them. CDR3 region: CASSLASGGASLSEQFF. Written as DNA, the CDR3 is TGCGCCAGCAGCTTGGCCTCAGGGGGGGCCTCTTTGAGTGAGCAGTTCTTC.

This clone is judged medium-sized. The rearrangement uses TRBV18 and TRBJ1-6; TRBD1 agrees at 9 bases. V lost 3 bases to trimming and J lost 6 bases; unmatched junction nucleotides: 12. The CDR3 is 18 residues long. The germline V gene encodes CDR1 KGHSH and CDR2 LQKENI. The DNA of the CDR3 is TGTGCCAGCTCACCCCTCTTGGGACAGGGCTTCGGTAATTCACCCCTCCACTTT. Amino acids: CASSPLLGQGFGNSPLHF. Variable domain in full (rest from reference TRBV18 and TRBJ1-6): NAGVMQNPRHLVRRRGQEARLRCSPMKGHSHVYWYRQLPEEGLKFMVYLQKENIIDESGMPKERFSAEFPKEGPSILRIQQVVRGDSAAYFCASSPLLGQGFGNSPLHFGNGTRLTVT.

V usage is TRBV11-3 and J usage is TRBJ2-5; 8 bases are a match to TRBD1. Per the germline V gene, CDR1 is SGHNT and CDR2 is YENEEA. J was trimmed by 2 bases and V by 2 bases; bases with no gene match: 16. This CDR3 is built from 19 residues. CDR3 loop: CASSLRPRLQRTGQETQYF. CDR3 bases: TGTGCCAGCAGCTTACGACCTAGATTGCAAAGGACAGGGCAAGAGACCCAGTACTTC.

The genes are TRBV7-6 and TRBJ1-5; 11 bases match TRBD1. Trimming took 5 bases from V and 6 from J; bases not matched to a gene: 6. This CDR3 is built from 15 residues. CDR1 and CDR2 (germline): SGHVS, FNYEAQ. CDR3 nucleotide sequence: TGTGCCAGCAGCCCGGGGACAGGGGGAAGTCAGCCCCAGCATTTT. Translated: CASSPGTGGSQPQHF.

The V and J genes are TRBV25-1 and TRBJ1-5; D may be TRBD1 (5 bases). Germline V CDR1 and CDR2: MGHDK, SYGVNS. Trimming cost V 7 bases and J 5 bases, with 18 bases left between them. The CDR3 extends over 15 amino acids. The CDR3 nucleotides read TGTGCCAGCACCCGGGGGATGGCAGACCATCAGCCCCAGCATTTT. It yields the protein CASTRGMADHQPQHF.

This rearrangement joins TRBV6-1 to TRBJ1-2; D ambiguous. This CDR3 comprises 14 residues. Germline CDR1 MNHNS, CDR2 SASEGT. Trimming took off 2 bases at V and 4 bases at J, with 11 bases between the two ends. CDR3 loop: CASSERKGTYGYTF. The CDR3 coding sequence is TGTGCCAGCAGTGAAAGGAAGGGAACCTATGGCTACACCTTC.